Shown below are 24 T cell receptor beta chains from a single sample sequenced in a study of T cells in Graves' hyperthyroidism and ophthalmopathy. Regions amplified from RNA transcripts were the TCR beta CDR3 regions. HTBI primers were employed in a first-round RT-PCR of the TCR CDR3. TCRdb re-analysed the multiplex PCR reads in MiXCR, keeping a single row per CDR3 protein. The table includes about 640,000 distinct CDR3 sequences, 45% detected once. Sequenced sample: peripheral blood or thyroid tissue (not recorded which). All receptors derive from an adult man with Graves' disease, either hyperthyroidism or ophthalmopathy (not recorded which).

The genes are TRBV2 and TRBJ1-6; D not certain. The V gene's germline CDR1 is SNHLY and CDR2 FYNNEI. The V and J ends lost 1 base and 6 bases respectively, with 4 bases between them. The CDR3 totals 13 residues. The chain's CDR3 is CASSEESNSPLHF. DNA for the CDR3: TGTGCCAGCAGTGAAGAAAGTAATTCACCCCTCCACTTT.

This clonotype was detected a few times. This chain connects TRBV12-3 or TRBV12-4 to TRBJ2-5; no clear D gene. Trimming cost V 4 bases and J 2 bases, with 23 bases left between them. There are 18 residues in the CDR3. CDR3 sequence: CASSYPPKVAVWQETQYF. In DNA, the CDR3 is TGTGCCAGCAGTTACCCCCCAAAGGTAGCCGTGTGGCAAGAGACCCAGTACTTC.

As concerns this clonotype: Compared with germline, one end of the junction differs, possibly owing to a read error. The chain uses TRBV7-2 and TRBJ1-5, with TRBD1 as a possible D gene (5 bases). CDR3 size: 14 residues. The germline gives CDR1 SGHTA, CDR2 FQGNSA. The CDR3 DNA reads TGTGCCAGCAGCTTACAGGGATCAAATCAGCCCCGGCATTTT. Its protein product is CASSLQGSNQPRHF.

V and J are TRBV20-1 and TRBJ2-3; 7 nucleotides align to TRBD2. From germline, CDR1 is DFQATT and CDR2 SNEGSKA (reference sequence). V trimming: 1 base; J trimming: 1 base; junction bases outside the gene matches: 2. CDR3 length: 14 residues. As DNA, the CDR3 is TGCAGTGCTAGAGCTACTAGCGGCACAGATACGCAGTATTTT. It codes for CSARATSGTDTQYF.

The rearrangement links TRBV5-1 to TRBJ2-7, with no clear D. V was shortened by 0 bases and J by 2 bases, with 9 bases between the two germline ends. Germline loops: CDR1 SGHRS, CDR2 YFSETQ. The CDR3 has 14 amino acids. The CDR3 region is CASSLVDSTYEQYF. CDR3 coding DNA: TGCGCCAGCAGCTTGGTCGACTCCACCTACGAGCAGTACTTC.

This clonotype was recorded many times. The chain uses TRBV9 and TRBJ2-5, with a tentative D call TRBD2 (6 bases). V was cut by 5 bases and J by 4 bases, with 12 bases left in between. Germline values: CDR1 SGDLS, CDR2 YYNGEE. The CDR3 is 13 residues long. CDR3 amino acids: CASSAGTGETQYF. DNA for the CDR3: TGTGCCAGCAGTGCAGGGACTGGAGAGACCCAGTACTTC.

This clonotype was picked up a small number of times. The V call is TRBV20-1, the J call TRBJ1-2; D is ambiguous. CDR3 length: 14 residues. With 1 base removed from V and 0 bases from J, the gap between germline ends came to 9 bases. The germline V gene has CDR1 DFQATT and CDR2 SNEGSKA (reference sequence). The CDR3 DNA follows: TGCAGTGCTAGAGTACCAGACTCTAACTATGGCTACACCTTC. This gives the protein CSARVPDSNYGYTF.

CDR3 loop: CSARDYLRSYGYTF. CDR3 in DNA: TGCAGTGCTAGAGATTACCTCCGAAGCTATGGCTACACCTTC. This chain uses TRBV20-1 with TRBJ1-2; unclear D gene. Per the germline V gene, CDR1 is DFQATT and CDR2 is SNEGSKA (reference sequence). Trimming cost V 0 bases and J 4 bases, with 12 bases left between them. The CDR3 covers 14 residues.

The chain combines TRBV2 with TRBJ1-4; D remains unclear. This CDR3 spans 16 amino acids. Trimming removed 9 bases at V and 0 bases at J, with 17 bases between. Germline V gives CDR1 SNHLY, CDR2 FYNNEI. This CDR3 is CASSPPRPATNEKLFF. The CDR3 DNA reads as TGTGCCAGTAGCCCTCCCCGACCCGCAACTAATGAAAAACTGTTTTTT.

The chain is built from TRBV10-3 and TRBJ1-4, with 9 bases that match TRBD1. V shed 6 bases, J shed 8 bases, and the junction held 7 bases outside the gene matches. The CDR3 consists of 14 residues. Per germline, CDR1 ENHRY and CDR2 SYGVKD. The CDR3 protein is CAISHGTGREKLFF. DNA for the CDR3: TGTGCCATCAGCCACGGGACAGGGCGAGAAAAACTGTTTTTT.

In regard to this clonotype: This clone may be a read error of a much larger clone one base away. The final CDR3 position lacks the conserved phenylalanine or tryptophan, pointing to a likely read error. The chain joins TRBV7-2 to TRBJ1-6; D is unresolved. V lost 1 base and J 11 bases, leaving 6 bases between the germline ends. The germline V gene has CDR1 SGHTA and CDR2 FQGNSA. The CDR3 runs to 12 residues. The CDR3 nucleotides are TGTGCCAGCAGCTTAGAGGGAACACCCCTCCACCTT. As protein: CASSLEGTPLHL.

J is TRBJ1-1 and V is TRBV10-3, with TRBD1 as a possible D gene (5 bases). The CDR3 covers 15 residues. Trimming shortened V by 3 bases and J by 0 bases, and 11 bases separated the two germline ends. The germline CDR1 and CDR2 sequences are ENHRY and SYGVKD. The DNA of the CDR3 is TGTGCCATCAGTGAATGGGCGGACATGAACACTGAAGCTTTCTTT. This gives the protein CAISEWADMNTEAFF.

This chain links TRBV29-1 with TRBJ1-5, with a weak D call TRBD1 (5 bases). V was trimmed by 8 bases and J by 4 bases, leaving 12 bases between them. CDR1 is SQVTM and CDR2 is ANQGSEA in the germline V gene. CDR3 length: 12 amino acids. The CDR3 reads CSLRGANQPQHF. The CDR3 nucleotides are TGCAGCCTTAGGGGAGCTAATCAGCCCCAGCATTTT. Variable domain in full (rest from reference TRBV29-1 and TRBJ1-5): SAVISQKPSRDICQRGTSLTIQCQVDSQVTMMFWYRQQPGQSLTLIATANQGSEATYESGFVIDKFPISRPNLTFSTLTVSNMSPEDSSIYLCSLRGANQPQHFGDGTRLSIL.

This clonotype has a count of ten or more. V is TRBV15 and J is TRBJ2-7; D remains unclear. Germline CDR1 and CDR2: LNHNV and YYDKDF (reference sequence). CDR3 length equals 12 residues. Deletions cut 0 bases from V and 5 bases from J, with 5 bases between. CDR3 sequence: CATSRDWDEQYF. The DNA for the CDR3 is TGTGCCACCAGCAGAGATTGGGACGAGCAGTACTTC.

This clonotype was recorded once. Mismatch with germline at one junction end may stem from a read error. This chain joins TRBV6-1 and TRBJ2-7, with D perhaps TRBD2 (6 bases). This CDR3 has 13 residues. Germline loops: CDR1 MNHNS, CDR2 SASEGT. CDR3 protein: CAISEAEGYEQYF. As DNA, the CDR3 is TGTGCCATCAGTGAAGCGGAGGGCTACGAGCAGTACTTC.

With respect to this clonotype: A much bigger clone sits one base away, suggesting this may be a read error. The DNA is left out, because the CDR3 cannot be placed on it with certainty; the CDR3 is given as TCRdb lists it. The chain uses TRBV20-1 and TRBJ2-5; TRBD1, as called in the table, went unchecked against the DNA. The germline V gene encodes CDR1 DFQATT and CDR2 SNEGSKA (reference sequence). The CDR3 comprises 14 residues, both ends counted. This CDR3 reads CSVGRGNGGETHYF.

V usage is TRBV2 and J usage is TRBJ1-1, with a tentative D call TRBD1 (5 bases). The CDR3 runs to 10 residues. V was shortened by 6 bases and J by 11 bases, with 10 bases between the two germline ends. Germline assignment: CDR1 SNHLY and CDR2 FYNNEI. The CDR3 region is CASRGVAAFF. The CDR3 DNA reads as TGTGCCAGCAGGGGGGTGGCCGCTTTCTTT.

The gene calls are TRBV2 and TRBJ1-2; TRBD1 matches 10 bases. This CDR3 is 15 amino acids long. V shed 5 bases, J shed 6 bases, and the junction held 9 bases outside the gene matches. Germline V lookup: CDR1 SNHLY, CDR2 FYNNEI. For the CDR3, the DNA is TGTGCCAGCAGTAGGGGACAGGGGAAATTGGATGGCTACACCTTC. It codes for CASSRGQGKLDGYTF. Looking up the rest from reference TRBV2 and TRBJ1-2 gives the full variable domain: EPEVTQTPSHQVTQMGQEVILRCVPISNHLYFYWYRQILGQKVEFLVSFYNNEISEKSEIFDDQFSVERPDGSNFTLKIRSTKLEDSAMYFCASSRGQGKLDGYTFGSGTRLTVV.

There are a few counts of this clonotype. V and J are TRBV20-1 and TRBJ2-7, with 11 bases that match TRBD1. The ends lost 0 bases at V and 7 bases at J; junction bases unmatched: 8. This CDR3 region has 15 residues. Germline V CDR1 and CDR2: DFQATT, SNEGSKA (reference sequence). CDR3: CSARDIGQGAKEQYF. The DNA of the CDR3 is TGCAGTGCTAGAGATATAGGACAGGGGGCTAAGGAGCAGTACTTC.

In its sample, this clonotype was seen many times. The chain recombines TRBV5-1 with TRBJ1-4; D is uncertain. Germline V gene sequence: CDR1 SGHRS, CDR2 YFSETQ. The CDR3 is 14 residues long. V was pared by 4 bases and J by 8 bases, with 15 bases between. CDR3: CASSEGVGEEKLFF. CDR3 nucleotide sequence: TGCGCCAGCAGCGAGGGAGTGGGAGAGGAAAAACTGTTTTTT. Full variable domain (missing parts from reference TRBV5-1 and TRBJ1-4): KAGVTQTPRYLIKTRGQQVTLSCSPISGHRSVSWYQQTPGQGLQFLFEYFSETQRNKGNFPGRFSGRQFSNSRSEMNVSTLELGDSALYLCASSEGVGEEKLFFGSGTQLSVL.

This sequence joins TRBV29-1 and TRBJ1-3; D gene uncertain. Germline loops: CDR1 SQVTM, CDR2 ANQGSEA. The V end lost 8 bases, the J end lost 4 bases, and 15 bases lay between the germline ends. The CDR3 has 13 residues. In DNA, the CDR3 is TGCAGCTTAGTTCGGACGCTAGGAAACACCATATATTTT. This translates into CSLVRTLGNTIYF.

This chain connects TRBV20-1 to TRBJ1-4; TRBD1 agrees at 7 bases. The CDR3 is 14 amino acids. With 3 bases clipped from V and 7 bases from J, the junction kept 8 bases outside the gene matches. Per the germline V gene, CDR1 is DFQATT and CDR2 is SNEGSKA (reference sequence). The CDR3 spells CSASDDRAGEKLFF. CDR3 nucleotides: TGCAGTGCTAGTGATGACAGGGCCGGTGAAAAACTGTTTTTT.

V and J are TRBV2 and TRBJ1-4; a possible D gene is TRBD1 (5 bases). Germline values: CDR1 SNHLY, CDR2 FYNNEI. The V end was cut by 7 bases, the J end by 4 bases, with 10 bases between. This CDR3 comprises 13 residues. The CDR3: CASNRGSNEKLFF. The DNA for the CDR3 is TGTGCCAGCAACCGGGGCAGTAATGAAAAACTGTTTTTT.

The V and J genes are TRBV7-9 and TRBJ2-2; 7 nucleotides agree with TRBD1. The trim removed 5 bases at V and 3 bases at J, leaving 9 bases unmatched. The germline CDR1 and CDR2 sequences are SEHNR and FQNEAQ (reference sequence). The CDR3 is made up of 16 amino acids. CDR3 region: CASSPRQGRDTGELFF. CDR3 nucleotides: TGTGCCAGCAGCCCTCGACAGGGACGGGACACCGGGGAGCTGTTTTTT.